The present T cell receptor beta chain was sequenced within a study of graft-versus-host responses after intestinal transplantation. Study as a whole: Induction with anti-thymocyte globulin, then tacrolimus and steroids for about 3 years, was given to all recipients. Study findings and constraints: Early post-transplant falls in HvG clones accompanied the peak levels of circulating GvH clones. Recipient-marrow GvH clones were detected, some having first appeared in ileum or blood. High graft-versus-host to host-versus-graft clonal ratios were seen in allografts of patients with graft-donor T cell macrochimerism.

For this clone: As yet, its antigen is unknown.

The CDR3 has 15 residues. Germline CDR1 is MGHRA and CDR2 is YSYEKL. V shed 1 base and J 4 bases; nucleotides not matched to a gene: 6. Only in-frame clones appear in the TCRdb table, and some are missing; sequencing was by immunoSEQ multiplex PCR. This sample has about 50,000 clones, with 84% found just once. This receptor was identified in a human donor who was the organ donor for an intestinal transplant. Sequenced here: unstimulated CD4+ T cells sorted from spleen or lymph node cells, sampled before transplant. The V gene is TRBV4-1, the J gene TRBJ1-2; 7 bases are a match to TRBD1. The DNA of the CDR3 is TGCGCCAGCAGCCAAGGCGGACAGGACCGCTATGGCTACACCTTC. It translates to CASSQGGQDRYGYTF.